Detailed here is one T cell receptor (beta chain). This clone is a singleton in its sample. This receptor's antigen is unknown. Per-base qualities were not stored, and no clone one base away is much larger. This entry belongs to a study of T cell changes during pregnancy in multiple sclerosis (dated by TCRdb to the late 2010s). Concerning the study at large: The study looked at changes in the T cell repertoire across pregnancy in women with multiple sclerosis.

Preparation of the library involved the immunoSEQ multiplex PCR assay. This is the immuneACCESS table as TCRdb keeps it, with only in-frame sequences that have V and J called. A part of the clones is gone; compared with another copy, unresolved V genes explain less than half, and the rest is unexplained. This sample comprises just over 40,000 clones, 70% to 90% of them detected only once. 0.45% to 0.65% of the sample belongs to the ten largest clones. Taken from the germline V gene, the CDR1 and CDR2 loops are MNHEY and SVGAGI. Trimming costs V 0 bases and J 3 bases, and their ends lie 11 bases apart. CDR3 length: 15 amino acids, cysteine to phenylalanine. Just CDR3 DNA is preserved here, 45 bases in frame from base 1.

The TCR was taken from a female donor with multiple sclerosis, enrolled in a pregnancy study. The chain is made from TRBV6-5 and TRBJ1-1; the D gene is possibly TRBD1, with 6 bases matching. The input for sequencing was CD4+ T cells from peripheral blood mononuclear cells, taken in the first trimester of pregnancy. The CDR3 here reads CASSYSINRDTEAFF. The DNA sequence is as follows: TGTGCCAGCAGTTACTCCATCAACAGGGACACTGAAGCTTTCTTT.